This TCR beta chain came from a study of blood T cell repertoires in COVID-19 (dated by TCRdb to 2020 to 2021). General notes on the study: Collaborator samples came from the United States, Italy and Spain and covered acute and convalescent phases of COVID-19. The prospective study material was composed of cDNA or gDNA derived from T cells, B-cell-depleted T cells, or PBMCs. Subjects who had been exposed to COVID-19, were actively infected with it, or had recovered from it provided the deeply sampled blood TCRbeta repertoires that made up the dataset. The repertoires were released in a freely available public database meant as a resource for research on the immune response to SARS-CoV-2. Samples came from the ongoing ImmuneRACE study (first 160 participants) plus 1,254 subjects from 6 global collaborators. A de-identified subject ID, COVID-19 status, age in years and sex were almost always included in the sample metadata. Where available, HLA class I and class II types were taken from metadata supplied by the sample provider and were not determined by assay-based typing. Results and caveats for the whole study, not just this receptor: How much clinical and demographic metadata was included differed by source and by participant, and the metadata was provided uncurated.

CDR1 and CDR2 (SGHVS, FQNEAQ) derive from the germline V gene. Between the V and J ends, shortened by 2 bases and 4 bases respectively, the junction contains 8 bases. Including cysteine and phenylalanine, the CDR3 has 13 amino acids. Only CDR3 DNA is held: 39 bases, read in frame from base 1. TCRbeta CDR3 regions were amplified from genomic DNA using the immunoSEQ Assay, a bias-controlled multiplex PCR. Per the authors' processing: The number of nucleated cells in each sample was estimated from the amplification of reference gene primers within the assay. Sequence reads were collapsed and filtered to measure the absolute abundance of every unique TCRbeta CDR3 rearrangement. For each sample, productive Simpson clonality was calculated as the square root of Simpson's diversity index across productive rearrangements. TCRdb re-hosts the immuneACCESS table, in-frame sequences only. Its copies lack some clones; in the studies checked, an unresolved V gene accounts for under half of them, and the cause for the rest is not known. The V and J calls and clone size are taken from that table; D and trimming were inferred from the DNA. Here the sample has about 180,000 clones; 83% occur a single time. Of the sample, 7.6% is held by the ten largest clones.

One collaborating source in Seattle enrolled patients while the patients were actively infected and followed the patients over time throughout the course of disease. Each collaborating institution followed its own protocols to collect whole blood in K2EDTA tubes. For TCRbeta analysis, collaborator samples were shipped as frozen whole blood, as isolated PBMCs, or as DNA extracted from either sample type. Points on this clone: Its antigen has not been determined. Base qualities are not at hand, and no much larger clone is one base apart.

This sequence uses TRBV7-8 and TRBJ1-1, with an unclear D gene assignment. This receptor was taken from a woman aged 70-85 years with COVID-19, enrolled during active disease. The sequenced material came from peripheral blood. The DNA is TGTGCCAGCAGCTTAACGGGAGCCACTGAAGCTTTCTTT. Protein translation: CASSLTGATEAFF.